Listed here are 8 T cell receptor beta chains from one sample, sequenced in a study of tissue T cells after allogeneic stem cell transplantation. Time point indicated: mouse harvest day 14 after allogeneic transplant. Each mouse received 10^7 T-cell-depleted marrow cells plus 10^6 splenic CD5+ T cells by tail vein. Measured with immunoSEQ multiplex PCR; TCRdb has only the in-frame clones, and not every one. This table holds 5,500 to 8,500 clones, about 35% found once. The material sequenced was skin. The receptors were gathered from a female BALB/c mouse given C57BL/6 T cells with graft-versus-host disease after an allogeneic hematopoietic cell transplant.

In the case of this clone: The gene names here belong to mouse. Read coverage stops 1 residue before the CDR3 terminus; the germline J gene supplies the remainder. The chain joins TRBV1 to TRBJ2-4; 9 bases agree with TRBD2. V lost 4 bases and J lost 3; bases outside the gene matches: 5. The germline V gene encodes CDR1 NSQYPW and CDR2 LRSPGD (reference sequence). This CDR3 has 15 amino acids. CDR3 region: CTCSGWTGEQNTLYF. Partial CDR3 DNA: TGCACCTGCAGTGGATGGACTGGGGAACAAAACACCTTGTAC.

Regarding this clone: The junction departs from the called germline gene at one end, perhaps through a read error. The genes are named according to mouse. The missing CDR3 end, 1 residue past where the read stops, is filled in from the germline J gene. In the same sample, other DNA sequences code for this CDR3. This chain connects TRBV31 to TRBJ1-3, with 9 bases aligning to TRBD1. Per germline, CDR1 GKSSPN and CDR2 SITVG. This CDR3 contains 14 residues. CDR3 residues: CAWSRDRAGNTLYF. The DNA read from the CDR3 is TGTGCCTGGAGTCGGGACAGGGCTGGAAATACACTCTAT.

By share, this clone counts as medium-sized (0.01 to 0.1%). Mouse gene names apply. Read data end 1 residue before the CDR3 end; the end is taken from the germline J gene. The V and J genes are TRBV13-3 and TRBJ1-2, with D tentatively TRBD1 (6 bases). V gave up 1 base and J gave up 3 bases, with 10 bases separating them. The CDR3 covers 14 residues. Per the germline V gene, CDR1 is NNHDY and CDR2 is SYVADS. Partial CDR3 DNA: TGTGCCAGCAGTGATAGGGGGGAGGACTCCGACTACACC. Translated, it gives CASSDRGEDSDYT. The whole CDR3 sequence is CASSDRGEDSDYTF.

On this clone: Each gene name is a mouse one. The read falls 1 residue short of the CDR3 end, and the missing part is taken from the germline J gene. The chain has TRBV26 and TRBJ2-7, with 13 nucleotides matching TRBD2. Germline trimming cut 5 bases from V and 4 bases from J; bases unmatched to any gene: 2. This CDR3 comprises 14 residues. Germline CDR1 and CDR2: KGHPV and FQNQEV (reference sequence). The sequenced part of the CDR3 DNA is TGTGCCAGCAGTTGGACTGGGGGGGCATATGAACAGTAC. This sequence encodes CASSWTGGAYEQY. The entire CDR3 sequence reads CASSWTGGAYEQYF.

A note on this clone: These gene names are mouse names. The read falls 1 residue short of the CDR3 end, and the missing part is taken from the germline J gene. The rearrangement joins TRBV1 to TRBJ1-4, with D perhaps matching TRBD1 (6 bases). Trimming removed 5 bases from V and 3 bases from J, with 13 bases in between. This CDR3 is built from 15 residues. Germline assignment: CDR1 NSQYPW and CDR2 LRSPGD (reference sequence). CDR3 loop: CTCSPLQGTNERLFF. The sequenced part of the CDR3 DNA is TGCACCTGCAGTCCCCTTCAGGGGACCAACGAAAGATTATTT.

This clone came up a few times. The genes and germline here are from mouse. The read terminates 1 residue before the CDR3 end, so the remaining end is supplied by the germline J gene. V usage is TRBV12-1 and J usage is TRBJ1-6; D not certain. TRBJ1-6 qualifies as an ORF whose function is uncertain. Germline V gives CDR1 SGHSN, CDR2 HYEKVE. The CDR3 totals 15 residues. V lost 2 bases, J lost 3 bases, and 10 bases lay in between. The sequenced part of the CDR3 DNA is TGTGCCAGCTCTCCCGTACAATTCTATAATTCGCCCCTCTAC. Translation: CASSPVQFYNSPLY. The whole CDR3 sequence is CASSPVQFYNSPLYF.

Sample share makes this clone medium-sized. Gene names and germline refer to mouse. Read data end 1 residue before the CDR3 end; the end is taken from the germline J gene. J is TRBJ2-7 and V is TRBV26; 9 nucleotides align to TRBD2. Per germline, CDR1 KGHPV and CDR2 FQNQEV (reference sequence). CDR3 length equals 13 residues. The junction had 2 bases not matched to a gene; V was cut back by 4 bases and J by 4 bases. The CDR3 bases that were read are TGTGCCAGCAGTCGCGGGACTGGGTATGAACAGTAC. This translates into CASSRGTGYEQY. The whole CDR3 protein is CASSRGTGYEQYF.

Points on this clone: The gene symbols are mouse symbols. The read comes to an end 1 residue before the CDR3 does, leaving the germline J gene to fill in the end. This chain joins TRBV13-2 and TRBJ1-6, with 11 bases aligning to TRBD1. TRBJ1-6 is placed among ORFs of uncertain function. The CDR3 has 16 amino acids. Germline values: CDR1 NNHNN, CDR2 SYGAGS (reference sequence). V lost 3 bases to trimming and J lost 7 bases; unmatched junction nucleotides: 6. The sequenced CDR3 bases are TGTGCCAGCGGTGGAGGACAGGGGGCAGGAAATTCGCCCCTCTAC. This gives the protein CASGGGQGAGNSPLY. The CDR3, in full, reads CASGGGQGAGNSPLYF.